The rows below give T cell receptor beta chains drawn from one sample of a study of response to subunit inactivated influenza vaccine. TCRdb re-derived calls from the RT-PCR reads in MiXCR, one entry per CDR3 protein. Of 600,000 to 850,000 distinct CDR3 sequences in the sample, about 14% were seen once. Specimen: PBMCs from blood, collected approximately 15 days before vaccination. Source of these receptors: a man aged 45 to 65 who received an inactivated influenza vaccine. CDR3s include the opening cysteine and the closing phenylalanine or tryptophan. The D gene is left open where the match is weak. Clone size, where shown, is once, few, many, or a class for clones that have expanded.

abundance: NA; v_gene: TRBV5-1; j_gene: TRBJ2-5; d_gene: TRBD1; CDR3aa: CASSVTGGKTQYF; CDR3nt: TGCGCCAGCAGCGTGACAGGGGGAAAGACCCAGTACTTC
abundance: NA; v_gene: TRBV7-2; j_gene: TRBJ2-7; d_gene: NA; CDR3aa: CASSLEVAFSYEQYF; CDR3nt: TGTGCCAGCAGCTTAGAGGTAGCCTTCTCCTACGAGCAGTACTTC
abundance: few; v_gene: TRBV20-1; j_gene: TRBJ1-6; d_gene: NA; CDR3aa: CSARDFTITSYNSPLHF; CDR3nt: TGCAGTGCTAGAGACTTCACTATTACATCCTATAATTCACCCCTCCACTTT
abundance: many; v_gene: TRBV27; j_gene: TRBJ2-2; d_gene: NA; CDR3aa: CATENTGELFF; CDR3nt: TGTGCCACCGAGAACACCGGGGAGCTGTTTTTT
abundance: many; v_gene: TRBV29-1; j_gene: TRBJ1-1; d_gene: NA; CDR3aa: CSVAGTLNTEAFF; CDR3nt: TGCAGCGTTGCTGGGACGTTGAACACTGAAGCTTTCTTT
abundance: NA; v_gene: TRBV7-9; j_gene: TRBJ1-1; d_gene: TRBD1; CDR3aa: CASNPGTGSDAFF; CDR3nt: TGTGCCAGCAACCCAGGGACAGGCAGTGACGCTTTCTTT
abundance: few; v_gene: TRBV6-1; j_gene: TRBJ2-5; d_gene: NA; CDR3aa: CASTVRQETQYF; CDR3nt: TGTGCCAGCACGGTGCGGCAAGAGACCCAGTACTTC
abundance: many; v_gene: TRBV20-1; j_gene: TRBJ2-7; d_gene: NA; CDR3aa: CSARDISYEQYF; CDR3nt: TGCAGTGCTAGAGACATATCCTACGAGCAGTACTTC
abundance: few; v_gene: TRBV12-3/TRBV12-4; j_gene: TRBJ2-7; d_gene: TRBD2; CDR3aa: CASSPPGLVNEQYF; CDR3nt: TGTGCCAGCAGTCCGCCGGGACTAGTAAACGAGCAGTACTTC
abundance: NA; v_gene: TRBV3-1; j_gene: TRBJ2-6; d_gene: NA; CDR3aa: CASSQESISGANVLTF; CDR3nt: TGTGCCAGCAGCCAAGAATCGATCTCTGGGGCCAACGTCCTGACTTTC
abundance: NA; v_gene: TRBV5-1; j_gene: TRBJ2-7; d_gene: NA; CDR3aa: CASSLEAASSYEQYF; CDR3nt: TGCGCCAGCAGCTTGGAGGCAGCGAGCTCCTACGAGCAGTACTTC
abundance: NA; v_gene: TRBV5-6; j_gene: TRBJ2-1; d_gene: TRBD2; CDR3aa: CASSPNELAGVYNEQFF; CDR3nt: TGTGCCAGCAGCCCGAACGAACTAGCGGGAGTTTACAATGAGCAGTTCTTC
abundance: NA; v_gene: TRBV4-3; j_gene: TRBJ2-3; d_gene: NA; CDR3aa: CASSQEHFTDTQYF; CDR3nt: TGCGCCAGCAGCCAAGAACACTTCACAGATACGCAGTATTTT
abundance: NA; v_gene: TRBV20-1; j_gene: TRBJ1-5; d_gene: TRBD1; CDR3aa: CSAPTQGRNQPQHF; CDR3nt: TGCAGTGCACCTACACAGGGGCGAAATCAGCCCCAGCATTTT
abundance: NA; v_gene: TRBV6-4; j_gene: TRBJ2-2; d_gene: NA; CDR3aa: CASSPEGPGELFF; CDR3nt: TGTGCCAGCAGCCCGGAGGGCCCCGGGGAGCTGTTTTTT
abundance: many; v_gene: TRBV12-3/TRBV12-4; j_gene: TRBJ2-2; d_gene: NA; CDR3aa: CASSRTQNTGELFF; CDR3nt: TGTGCCAGCAGTAGGACACAGAACACCGGGGAGCTGTTTTTT
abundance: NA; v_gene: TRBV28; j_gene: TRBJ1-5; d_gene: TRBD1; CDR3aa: CASSQLDRGSDQPQHF; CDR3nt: TGTGCCAGCAGTCAACTGGACAGGGGGTCGGATCAGCCCCAGCATTTT
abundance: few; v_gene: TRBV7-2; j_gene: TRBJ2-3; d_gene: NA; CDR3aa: CASRRWASSTDTQYF; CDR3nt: TGTGCCAGCAGAAGGTGGGCTAGTAGCACAGATACGCAGTATTTT
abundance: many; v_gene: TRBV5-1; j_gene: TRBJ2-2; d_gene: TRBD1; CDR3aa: CASSLNTGTGLTGELFF; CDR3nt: TGCGCCAGCAGCTTAAATACCGGGACAGGACTCACCGGGGAGCTGTTTTTT
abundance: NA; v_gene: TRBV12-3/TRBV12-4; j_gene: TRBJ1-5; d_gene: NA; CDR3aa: CASRPQFGQPQHF; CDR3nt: TGTGCCAGCAGACCCCAGTTCGGGCAGCCCCAGCATTTT
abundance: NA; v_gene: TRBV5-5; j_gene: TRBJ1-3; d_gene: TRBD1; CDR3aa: CASSLEQGQRNTIYF; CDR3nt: TGTGCCAGCAGCTTGGAACAGGGGCAGCGAAACACCATATATTTT
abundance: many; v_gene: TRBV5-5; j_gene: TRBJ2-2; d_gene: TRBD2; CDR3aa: CASSLVASGSKAGELFF; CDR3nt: TGTGCCAGCAGCTTGGTGGCTAGCGGGAGTAAGGCCGGGGAGCTGTTTTTT
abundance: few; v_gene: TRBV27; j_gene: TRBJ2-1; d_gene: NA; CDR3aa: CASSLGVKGYNEQFF; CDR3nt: TGTGCCAGCAGTTTAGGTGTTAAGGGGTACAATGAGCAGTTCTTC
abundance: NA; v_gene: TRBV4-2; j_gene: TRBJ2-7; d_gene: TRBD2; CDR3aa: CASSQGAGGGAYEQYF; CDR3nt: TGTGCCAGCAGCCAGGGAGCGGGAGGAGGCGCCTACGAGCAGTACTTC
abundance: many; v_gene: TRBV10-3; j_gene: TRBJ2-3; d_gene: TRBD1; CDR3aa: CATEDRAGTDTQYF; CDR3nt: TGTGCCACCGAGGACAGGGCAGGCACAGATACGCAGTATTTT
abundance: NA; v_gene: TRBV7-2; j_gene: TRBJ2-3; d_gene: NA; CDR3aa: CASSLSQVADTQYF; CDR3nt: TGTGCCAGCAGCTTATCCCAGGTCGCAGATACGCAGTATTTT
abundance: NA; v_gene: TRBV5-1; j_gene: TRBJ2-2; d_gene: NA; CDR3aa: CASRGGQGLGVSGELFF; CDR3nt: TGCGCCAGCAGGGGAGGCCAAGGACTGGGCGTATCTGGGGAGCTGTTTTTT
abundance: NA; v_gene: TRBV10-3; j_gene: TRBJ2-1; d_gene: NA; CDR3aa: CAISQLSGVSYNEQFF; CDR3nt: TGTGCCATCTCACAATTATCGGGAGTGAGCTACAATGAGCAGTTCTTC
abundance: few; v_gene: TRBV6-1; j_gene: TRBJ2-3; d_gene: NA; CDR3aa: CASSRDHGPDTQYF; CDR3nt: TGTGCCAGCAGCCGGGATCATGGCCCAGATACGCAGTATTTT
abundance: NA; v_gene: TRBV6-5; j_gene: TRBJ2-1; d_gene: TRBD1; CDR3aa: CASSYTGQGAYEQFF; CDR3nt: TGTGCCAGCAGTTACACCGGGCAGGGGGCCTATGAGCAGTTCTTC
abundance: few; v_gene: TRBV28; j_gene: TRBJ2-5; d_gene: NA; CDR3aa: CAAGLGGRETQYF; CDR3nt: TGTGCCGCAGGCCTCGGGGGCCGAGAGACCCAGTACTTC
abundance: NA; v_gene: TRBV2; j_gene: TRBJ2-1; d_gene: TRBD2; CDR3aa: CASSESSGRLNEQFF; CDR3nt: TGTGCCAGCAGTGAATCTAGCGGGAGGCTAAATGAGCAGTTCTTC
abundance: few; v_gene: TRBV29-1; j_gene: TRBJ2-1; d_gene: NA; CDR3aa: CSVEGLNNRIYNEQFF; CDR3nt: TGCAGCGTTGAAGGCCTAAATAACAGAATTTACAATGAGCAGTTCTTC
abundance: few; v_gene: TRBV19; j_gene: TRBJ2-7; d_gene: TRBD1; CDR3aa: CASSMRQGYEQYF; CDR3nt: TGTGCCAGTAGTATGCGACAGGGCTACGAGCAGTACTTC
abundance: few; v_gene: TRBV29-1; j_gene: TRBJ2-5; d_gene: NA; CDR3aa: CSVESQGLETQYF; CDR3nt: TGCAGCGTTGAATCACAGGGCCTGGAGACCCAGTACTTC
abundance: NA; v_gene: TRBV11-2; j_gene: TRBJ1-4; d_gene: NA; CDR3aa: CASRALYAEKLFF; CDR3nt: TGTGCCAGCAGGGCCCTCTACGCTGAAAAACTGTTTTTT
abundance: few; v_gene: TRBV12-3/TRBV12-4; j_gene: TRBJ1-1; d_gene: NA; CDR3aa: CASSWYEDTEAFF; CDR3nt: TGTGCCAGCAGTTGGTATGAGGACACTGAAGCTTTCTTT
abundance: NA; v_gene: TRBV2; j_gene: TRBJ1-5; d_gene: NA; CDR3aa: CASSVSINQPQHF; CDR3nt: TGTGCCAGCAGTGTTTCAATCAATCAGCCCCAGCATTTT
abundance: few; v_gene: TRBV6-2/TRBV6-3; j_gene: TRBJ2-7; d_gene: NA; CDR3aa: CASGFAGARNEQYF; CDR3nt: TGTGCCAGCGGTTTCGCCGGGGCAAGAAACGAGCAGTACTTC
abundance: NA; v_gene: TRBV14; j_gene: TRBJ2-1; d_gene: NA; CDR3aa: CASSQGFYTSYNEQFF; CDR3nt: TGTGCCAGCAGCCAAGGGTTCTATACCTCCTACAATGAGCAGTTCTTC
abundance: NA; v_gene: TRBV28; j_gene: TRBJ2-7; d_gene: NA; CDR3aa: CASMKLATYEQYF; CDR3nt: TGTGCCAGCATGAAGCTAGCGACCTACGAGCAGTACTTC
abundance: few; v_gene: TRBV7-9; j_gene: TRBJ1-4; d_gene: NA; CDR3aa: CASTLHATNEKLFF; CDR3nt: TGTGCCAGCACCTTGCATGCAACTAATGAAAAACTGTTTTTT
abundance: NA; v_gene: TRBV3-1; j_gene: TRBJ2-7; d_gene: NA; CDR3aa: CASSQGFSAADSYEQYF; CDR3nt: TGTGCCAGCAGCCAAGGTTTCTCGGCAGCTGATTCCTACGAGCAGTACTTC
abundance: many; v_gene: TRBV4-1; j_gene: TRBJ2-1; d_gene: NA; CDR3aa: CASSQRADSYNEQFF; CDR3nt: TGCGCCAGCAGCCAACGGGCAGATTCCTACAATGAGCAGTTCTTC
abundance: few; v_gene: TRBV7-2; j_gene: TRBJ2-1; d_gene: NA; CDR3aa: CASSPRRGRALGNEQFF; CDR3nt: TGTGCCAGCAGCCCAAGGCGCGGGCGGGCGCTGGGGAATGAGCAGTTCTTC
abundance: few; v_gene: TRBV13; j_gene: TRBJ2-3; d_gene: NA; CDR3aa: CASSLEGELTDTQYF; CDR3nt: TGTGCCAGCAGCTTAGAGGGGGAACTCACAGATACGCAGTATTTT